Listed below are T cell receptor beta chains from one sample, sequenced in a study of T-cell reconstitution after alpha-beta-depleted transplantation in children. TCRdb ran MiXCR on the PCR reads and lists one entry per CDR3 protein. The data hold 330,000 or so distinct CDR3 sequences, with 10% observed a single time. The input for sequencing was PBMCs from the stem cell graft donor, taken from the stem cell graft. These receptors originate from a human donor who donated a stem cell graft to a child with acute lymphoblastic leukemia. CDR3s include the opening cysteine and the closing phenylalanine or tryptophan. A D gene is named only where the DNA matches it firmly.

length,V,D,CDR3
19,TRBV4-3,TRBD1,CASSQEGTGRGTGYNEQFF
15,TRBV14,NA,CASSGGGTIQETQYF
14,TRBV7-9,NA,CASSLPLASHEQYF
14,TRBV7-9,TRBD1,CASSSRDRGGEQYF
17,TRBV15,NA,CATSSGWGGERTDTQYF
15,TRBV7-2,TRBD2,CASSLSGRSFNEQFF
19,TRBV21-1,NA,CASSKARGYGGGSYNEQFF
12,TRBV29-1,NA,CSVGLGGQPQHF
18,TRBV7-2,TRBD2,CAIQGGGLAGRSYNEQFF
16,TRBV7-2,TRBD2,CASSSRTSGSTDEQFF
16,TRBV28,TRBD2,CASSSYSGSIDNEQFF